These 27 T cell receptor beta chains share one sample of origin, sequenced in a study of T-cell memory formation after mild COVID-19. Each CDR3 protein gets one entry after TCRdb re-called the 5' RACE reads with MiXCR. The profile shows about 340,000 distinct CDR3 sequences, less than 20% of them singletons. Sequenced sample: PBMCs or a T cell subset sorted from them (not recorded which). All receptors derive from a man between 18 and 29 years old who had mild COVID-19 (a few samples of this study predate the infection). Cell type and time point are not known.

This clonotype was counted only a few times. This chain connects TRBV7-8 to TRBJ2-3; 7 bases match TRBD2. The V gene's germline CDR1 is SGHVS and CDR2 FQNEAQ. Trimming took 5 bases from V and 9 from J; bases not matched to a gene: 14. The CDR3 length is 15 residues. The CDR3 DNA sequence: TGTGCCAGCAGCCCCCGAGTCCTGGCGGGAGCAACGCAGTATTTT. This translates into CASSPRVLAGATQYF.

The chain combines TRBV12-3 or TRBV12-4 with TRBJ2-2; D unresolved. The CDR3 has 12 amino acids. Trimming pared 8 bases from V and 6 bases from J, leaving 10 bases between. The CDR3 reads CASARRAGELFF. The CDR3 DNA sequence: TGTGCCAGCGCCCGTAGGGCCGGGGAGCTGTTTTTT.

This chain links TRBV25-1 with TRBJ2-7, with 7 bases that match TRBD1. The CDR3 runs 16 residues. Germline loops: CDR1 MGHDK, CDR2 SYGVNS. After removal of 1 base from V and 2 bases from J, the junction contained 8 bases not matched to a gene. For the CDR3, the DNA is TGTGCCAGCAGTGAATTTTGTCCAGGGACAGCCTACGAGCAGTACGTC. Translated: CASSEFCPGTAYEQYV.

This clonotype appeared a few times. The chain couples TRBV7-3 to TRBJ2-7, with TRBD1 identical over 9 bases. The CDR3 has 15 amino acids. Germline V gives CDR1 SGHTA, CDR2 FQGTGA. Germline trimming cut 4 bases from V and 5 bases from J; bases unmatched to any gene: 9. CDR3: CASSSCRDRVDEQYV. The CDR3 nucleotides read TGTGCCAGCAGCTCTTGCCGGGACAGGGTTGACGAGCAGTACGTC.

The rearrangement links TRBV20-1 to TRBJ1-1; D gene ambiguous. Trimming pared 1 base from V and 6 bases from J, leaving 12 bases between. The V gene's germline CDR1 is DFQATT and CDR2 SNEGSKA (reference sequence). The CDR3 is 13 residues long. CDR3 loop: CSARAAGEPEAFF. In nucleotides, the CDR3 is TGCAGTGCTAGAGCGGCAGGAGAGCCTGAAGCTTTCTTT.

This clonotype occurred a few times. The J gene is TRBJ1-2, the V gene TRBV18; D gene unclear. This CDR3 is built from 13 residues. V was trimmed by 3 bases and J by 8 bases, leaving 13 bases between them. CDR1 KGHSH and CDR2 LQKENI come from the germline V gene. The CDR3 coding sequence is TGTGCCAGCTCACCCGACGGCGCCTGGGGCTACACCTTC. This sequence encodes CASSPDGAWGYTF.

This clonotype was seen a few times. The genes are TRBV7-9 and TRBJ1-2; 7 nucleotides align to TRBD1. V dropped 3 bases and J dropped 4; count of bases not matched to a gene: 5. The length of the CDR3 is 14 residues. Germline CDR1 and CDR2: SEHNR and FQNEAQ (reference sequence). CDR3 DNA: TGTGCCAGCAGCTTTTCAGGGGGATTCTATGGCTACACCTTC. It specifies CASSFSGGFYGYTF.

The rearrangement joins TRBV24-1 to TRBJ2-4; the match to TRBD1 covers 12 bases. The germline V gene encodes CDR1 KGHDR and CDR2 SFDVKD. The CDR3 runs 15 residues. The junction had 4 bases not matched to a gene; V was cut back by 5 bases and J by 6 bases. The chain's CDR3 is CATSAGTGGANIQYF. In DNA, the CDR3 is TGTGCCACCAGTGCCGGGACAGGGGGCGCAAACATTCAGTACTTC.

The gene calls are TRBV25-1 and TRBJ2-7; tentative D call: TRBD2 (5 bases). The germline CDR1 and CDR2 sequences are MGHDK and SYGVNS. V shed 2 bases and J shed 4 bases, with 15 bases lying between them. The CDR3 sequence is 15 residues long. The CDR3 DNA reads as TGTGCCAGCAGTGAAACTAGGGTCAAGCCTTACGAGCAGTACTTC. It specifies CASSETRVKPYEQYF.

This clonotype was detected a few times. The J gene is TRBJ1-3, the V gene TRBV20-1; 9 bases match TRBD1. The junction had 6 bases not matched to a gene; V was cut back by 3 bases and J by 0 bases. Germline loops: CDR1 DFQATT, CDR2 SNEGSKA (reference sequence). This CDR3 is 16 amino acids long. CDR3 nucleotide sequence: TGCAGTGCTAGCACAGGGGGCCCCGTCTCTGGAAACACCATATATTTT. Encoded protein: CSASTGGPVSGNTIYF.

In this sample, this clonotype turned up a few times. The V and J genes are TRBV4-2 and TRBJ2-3; 7 bases map to TRBD2. V dropped 4 bases and J dropped 1; count of bases not matched to a gene: 11. This CDR3 spans 17 amino acids. Germline CDR1 reads LGHNA; CDR2 reads YNFKEQ. CDR3 sequence reads: CASSRDYSGPRTDTQYF. CDR3 DNA sequence: TGTGCCAGCAGCCGGGACTATAGCGGGCCCCGCACAGATACGCAGTATTTT.

This clonotype was counted only a few times. The V gene is TRBV7-8, the J gene TRBJ2-7; D gene uncertain. The germline V gene encodes CDR1 SGHVS and CDR2 FQNEAQ. The length of the CDR3 is 12 residues. The V gene lost 4 bases and the J gene lost 7 bases, with 11 bases spanning the gap. DNA for the CDR3: TGTGCCAGCAGCTCCATGGTGGGAGAGCAGTACTTC. Amino acids: CASSSMVGEQYF. The full variable domain, in which reference TRBV7-8 and TRBJ2-7 provide the parts outside the CDR3, is GAGVSQSPRYKVAKRGQDVALRCDPISGHVSLFWYQQALGQGPEFLTYFQNEAQLDKSGLPSDRFFAERPEGSVSTLKIQRTQQEDSAVYLCASSSMVGEQYFGPGTRLTVT.

V gene TRBV14 combines with J gene TRBJ1-1; D perhaps matches TRBD1 (5 bases). Per the germline V gene, CDR1 is SGHDN and CDR2 is FVKESK. Trimming removed 6 bases at V and 10 bases at J, with 15 bases between. The CDR3 length is 12 residues. Written as DNA, the CDR3 is TGTGCCAGCAGTCGACAGCCCGGGGGAGCTTTCTTT. Residues: CASSRQPGGAFF.

This clonotype came up once. This chain joins TRBV9 and TRBJ2-5; no clear D gene. In germline, CDR1 is SGDLS, CDR2 YYNGEE. Trimming cost V 0 bases and J 1 base, with 13 bases left between them. This CDR3 contains 16 residues. This CDR3 reads CASSVGTRVLQETQYF. Written as DNA, the CDR3 is TGTGCCAGCAGCGTAGGCACTCGGGTCCTCCAAGAGACCCAGTACTTC. Full variable domain (rest looked up from reference TRBV9 and TRBJ2-5): DSGVTQTPKHLITATGQRVTLRCSPRSGDLSVYWYQQSLDQGLQFLIQYYNGEERAKGNILERFSAQQFPDLHSELNLSSLELGDSALYFCASSVGTRVLQETQYFGPGTRLLVL.

This clonotype was counted between two and nine times. This chain links TRBV7-3 with TRBJ2-1; D is perhaps TRBD2 (5 bases). Germline-derived CDR1 and CDR2 are SGHTA and FQGTGA. The CDR3 sequence is 12 residues long. Trimming took 3 bases from V and 12 from J, leaving 12 bases between them. DNA for the CDR3: TGTGCCAGCAGCTTCTTGGGAGAGACGCAGTTCTTC. This codes for CASSFLGETQFF. Using reference TRBV7-3 and TRBJ2-1 for the parts outside the CDR3, the full variable domain is GAGVSQTPSNKVTEKGKYVELRCDPISGHTALYWYRQSLGQGPEFLIYFQGTGAADDSGLPNDRFFAVRPEGSVSTLKIQRTERGDSAVYLCASSFLGETQFFGPGTRLTVL.

The chain carries TRBV6-5 and TRBJ1-5; 7 nucleotides line up with TRBD1. The V and J ends lost 0 bases and 7 bases, in that order; junction bases with no gene match: 6. CDR1 is MNHEY and CDR2 is SVGAGI in the germline V gene. The CDR3 runs 15 residues. The CDR3: CASSYSWTGKQPQHF. In DNA, the CDR3 is TGTGCCAGCAGTTACTCGTGGACAGGAAAGCAGCCCCAGCATTTT.

The V and J genes are TRBV30 and TRBJ1-2; D unclear. The germline CDR1 and CDR2 sequences are GTSNPN and SVGIG (reference sequence). Trimming removed 5 bases at V and 8 bases at J, with 21 bases between. The CDR3 is 14 amino acids. CDR3 sequence reads: CAWRFWGLRRGYTF. CDR3 DNA: TGTGCCTGGCGCTTTTGGGGTCTACGGAGGGGCTACACCTTC.

The genes are TRBV3-1 and TRBJ1-5; D is uncertain. Looked up from germline, CDR1 is LGHDT and CDR2 is YNNKEL (reference sequence). The CDR3 consists of 15 residues. Between the trimmed V and J ends, which lost 0 bases and 1 base, there was a span of 7 bases. The CDR3 sequence: CASSQDNLSNQPQHF. The CDR3 nucleotides are TGTGCCAGCAGCCAAGATAACCTCAGCAATCAGCCCCAGCATTTT.

The sample holds a few counts of this clonotype. The rearrangement links TRBV28 to TRBJ2-1; weak D call: TRBD2 (5 bases). V shed 7 bases and J shed 5 bases, with 9 bases lying between them. The germline V gene has CDR1 MDHEN and CDR2 SYDVKM. This CDR3 comprises 12 residues. This chain's CDR3 is CASTGGHNEQFF. The CDR3 DNA reads as TGTGCCAGCACAGGAGGACACAATGAGCAGTTCTTC.

The chain has TRBV20-1 and TRBJ2-5; D remains ambiguous. Trimming left V 3 bases short and J 2 bases short, with 16 bases between. This CDR3 contains 15 residues. Germline assignment: CDR1 DFQATT and CDR2 SNEGSKA (reference sequence). The CDR3 nucleotides read TGCAGTGCTAGTCTGGCGATGGTCGGGCAAGAGACCCAGTACTTC. Translation gives CSASLAMVGQETQYF.

The chain employs TRBV11-1 and TRBJ2-1, with D maybe TRBD1 (6 bases). CDR1 SGHAT and CDR2 FQDESV come from the germline V gene (reference sequence). V lost 2 bases to trimming and J lost 2 bases, with 10 bases between them. The length of the CDR3 is 15 residues. This CDR3 reads CASSLRAGAYNEQFF. In DNA, the CDR3 is TGTGCCAGCAGCTTACGCGCAGGGGCCTACAATGAGCAGTTCTTC.

The table lists this clonotype with many counts. The rearrangement uses TRBV11-2 and TRBJ2-3; D is undetermined. There are 15 residues in the CDR3. Trimming shortened V by 3 bases and J by 1 base, and 11 bases separated the two germline ends. CDR1 and CDR2 from the germline V gene are SGHAT and FQNNGV. The CDR3 nucleotides are TGTGCCAGCAGCTTCCCTCTTCGTGGCACAGATACGCAGTATTTT. Residues: CASSFPLRGTDTQYF.

This clonotype was seen ten or more times. This chain links TRBV21-1 with TRBJ2-7; TRBD1 reflects the table's D call only, with no check against the DNA. TRBV21-1 is marked as a pseudogene. CDR3 length: 17 residues. CDR3 in DNA: TGTGCCAGCAGCAAACCGGGGGAGGACAGGGACACTGACGAGCAGTACGTC. It yields the protein CASSKPGEDRDTDEQYV.

The chain is built from TRBV20-1 and TRBJ1-5; D possibly corresponds to TRBD1 (6 bases). Germline lookup yields CDR1 DFQATT and CDR2 SNEGSKA (reference sequence). Deletions cut 4 bases from V and 4 bases from J, with 11 bases between. The CDR3 runs to 13 residues. CDR3 DNA: TGCAGTGCTATACAGGGACATAATCAGCCCCAGCATTTT. This gives the protein CSAIQGHNQPQHF.

The rearrangement links TRBV9 to TRBJ2-1; 11 bases map to TRBD2. There are 16 residues in the CDR3. Germline lookup yields CDR1 SGDLS and CDR2 YYNGEE. V shed 2 bases, J shed 2 bases, and the junction held 3 bases outside the gene matches. CDR3 amino acids: CASSVTSGGTYNEQFF. The CDR3, as DNA: TGTGCCAGCAGCGTTACTAGCGGGGGCACCTACAATGAGCAGTTCTTC.

The V gene is TRBV5-1, the J gene TRBJ2-3; D gene uncertain. The CDR3 loop spans 14 amino acids. Trimming removed 3 bases from V and 2 bases from J, with 10 bases in between. CDR1 SGHRS and CDR2 YFSETQ come from the germline V gene. The CDR3: CASSSADHTDTQYF. The CDR3 coding sequence is TGCGCCAGCAGCTCCGCGGACCACACAGATACGCAGTATTTT.

In DNA form, the CDR3 reads TGCAGTGGAAAGAGGTCCCGGGACAGTTACACCGGGGAGCTGTTTTTT. Its protein product is CSGKRSRDSYTGELFF. The chain recombines TRBV20-1 with TRBJ2-2; 7 bases line up with TRBD1. The length of the CDR3 is 16 residues. Trimming took 7 bases from V and 3 from J; bases not matched to a gene: 14. The germline V gene encodes CDR1 DFQATT and CDR2 SNEGSKA (reference sequence).